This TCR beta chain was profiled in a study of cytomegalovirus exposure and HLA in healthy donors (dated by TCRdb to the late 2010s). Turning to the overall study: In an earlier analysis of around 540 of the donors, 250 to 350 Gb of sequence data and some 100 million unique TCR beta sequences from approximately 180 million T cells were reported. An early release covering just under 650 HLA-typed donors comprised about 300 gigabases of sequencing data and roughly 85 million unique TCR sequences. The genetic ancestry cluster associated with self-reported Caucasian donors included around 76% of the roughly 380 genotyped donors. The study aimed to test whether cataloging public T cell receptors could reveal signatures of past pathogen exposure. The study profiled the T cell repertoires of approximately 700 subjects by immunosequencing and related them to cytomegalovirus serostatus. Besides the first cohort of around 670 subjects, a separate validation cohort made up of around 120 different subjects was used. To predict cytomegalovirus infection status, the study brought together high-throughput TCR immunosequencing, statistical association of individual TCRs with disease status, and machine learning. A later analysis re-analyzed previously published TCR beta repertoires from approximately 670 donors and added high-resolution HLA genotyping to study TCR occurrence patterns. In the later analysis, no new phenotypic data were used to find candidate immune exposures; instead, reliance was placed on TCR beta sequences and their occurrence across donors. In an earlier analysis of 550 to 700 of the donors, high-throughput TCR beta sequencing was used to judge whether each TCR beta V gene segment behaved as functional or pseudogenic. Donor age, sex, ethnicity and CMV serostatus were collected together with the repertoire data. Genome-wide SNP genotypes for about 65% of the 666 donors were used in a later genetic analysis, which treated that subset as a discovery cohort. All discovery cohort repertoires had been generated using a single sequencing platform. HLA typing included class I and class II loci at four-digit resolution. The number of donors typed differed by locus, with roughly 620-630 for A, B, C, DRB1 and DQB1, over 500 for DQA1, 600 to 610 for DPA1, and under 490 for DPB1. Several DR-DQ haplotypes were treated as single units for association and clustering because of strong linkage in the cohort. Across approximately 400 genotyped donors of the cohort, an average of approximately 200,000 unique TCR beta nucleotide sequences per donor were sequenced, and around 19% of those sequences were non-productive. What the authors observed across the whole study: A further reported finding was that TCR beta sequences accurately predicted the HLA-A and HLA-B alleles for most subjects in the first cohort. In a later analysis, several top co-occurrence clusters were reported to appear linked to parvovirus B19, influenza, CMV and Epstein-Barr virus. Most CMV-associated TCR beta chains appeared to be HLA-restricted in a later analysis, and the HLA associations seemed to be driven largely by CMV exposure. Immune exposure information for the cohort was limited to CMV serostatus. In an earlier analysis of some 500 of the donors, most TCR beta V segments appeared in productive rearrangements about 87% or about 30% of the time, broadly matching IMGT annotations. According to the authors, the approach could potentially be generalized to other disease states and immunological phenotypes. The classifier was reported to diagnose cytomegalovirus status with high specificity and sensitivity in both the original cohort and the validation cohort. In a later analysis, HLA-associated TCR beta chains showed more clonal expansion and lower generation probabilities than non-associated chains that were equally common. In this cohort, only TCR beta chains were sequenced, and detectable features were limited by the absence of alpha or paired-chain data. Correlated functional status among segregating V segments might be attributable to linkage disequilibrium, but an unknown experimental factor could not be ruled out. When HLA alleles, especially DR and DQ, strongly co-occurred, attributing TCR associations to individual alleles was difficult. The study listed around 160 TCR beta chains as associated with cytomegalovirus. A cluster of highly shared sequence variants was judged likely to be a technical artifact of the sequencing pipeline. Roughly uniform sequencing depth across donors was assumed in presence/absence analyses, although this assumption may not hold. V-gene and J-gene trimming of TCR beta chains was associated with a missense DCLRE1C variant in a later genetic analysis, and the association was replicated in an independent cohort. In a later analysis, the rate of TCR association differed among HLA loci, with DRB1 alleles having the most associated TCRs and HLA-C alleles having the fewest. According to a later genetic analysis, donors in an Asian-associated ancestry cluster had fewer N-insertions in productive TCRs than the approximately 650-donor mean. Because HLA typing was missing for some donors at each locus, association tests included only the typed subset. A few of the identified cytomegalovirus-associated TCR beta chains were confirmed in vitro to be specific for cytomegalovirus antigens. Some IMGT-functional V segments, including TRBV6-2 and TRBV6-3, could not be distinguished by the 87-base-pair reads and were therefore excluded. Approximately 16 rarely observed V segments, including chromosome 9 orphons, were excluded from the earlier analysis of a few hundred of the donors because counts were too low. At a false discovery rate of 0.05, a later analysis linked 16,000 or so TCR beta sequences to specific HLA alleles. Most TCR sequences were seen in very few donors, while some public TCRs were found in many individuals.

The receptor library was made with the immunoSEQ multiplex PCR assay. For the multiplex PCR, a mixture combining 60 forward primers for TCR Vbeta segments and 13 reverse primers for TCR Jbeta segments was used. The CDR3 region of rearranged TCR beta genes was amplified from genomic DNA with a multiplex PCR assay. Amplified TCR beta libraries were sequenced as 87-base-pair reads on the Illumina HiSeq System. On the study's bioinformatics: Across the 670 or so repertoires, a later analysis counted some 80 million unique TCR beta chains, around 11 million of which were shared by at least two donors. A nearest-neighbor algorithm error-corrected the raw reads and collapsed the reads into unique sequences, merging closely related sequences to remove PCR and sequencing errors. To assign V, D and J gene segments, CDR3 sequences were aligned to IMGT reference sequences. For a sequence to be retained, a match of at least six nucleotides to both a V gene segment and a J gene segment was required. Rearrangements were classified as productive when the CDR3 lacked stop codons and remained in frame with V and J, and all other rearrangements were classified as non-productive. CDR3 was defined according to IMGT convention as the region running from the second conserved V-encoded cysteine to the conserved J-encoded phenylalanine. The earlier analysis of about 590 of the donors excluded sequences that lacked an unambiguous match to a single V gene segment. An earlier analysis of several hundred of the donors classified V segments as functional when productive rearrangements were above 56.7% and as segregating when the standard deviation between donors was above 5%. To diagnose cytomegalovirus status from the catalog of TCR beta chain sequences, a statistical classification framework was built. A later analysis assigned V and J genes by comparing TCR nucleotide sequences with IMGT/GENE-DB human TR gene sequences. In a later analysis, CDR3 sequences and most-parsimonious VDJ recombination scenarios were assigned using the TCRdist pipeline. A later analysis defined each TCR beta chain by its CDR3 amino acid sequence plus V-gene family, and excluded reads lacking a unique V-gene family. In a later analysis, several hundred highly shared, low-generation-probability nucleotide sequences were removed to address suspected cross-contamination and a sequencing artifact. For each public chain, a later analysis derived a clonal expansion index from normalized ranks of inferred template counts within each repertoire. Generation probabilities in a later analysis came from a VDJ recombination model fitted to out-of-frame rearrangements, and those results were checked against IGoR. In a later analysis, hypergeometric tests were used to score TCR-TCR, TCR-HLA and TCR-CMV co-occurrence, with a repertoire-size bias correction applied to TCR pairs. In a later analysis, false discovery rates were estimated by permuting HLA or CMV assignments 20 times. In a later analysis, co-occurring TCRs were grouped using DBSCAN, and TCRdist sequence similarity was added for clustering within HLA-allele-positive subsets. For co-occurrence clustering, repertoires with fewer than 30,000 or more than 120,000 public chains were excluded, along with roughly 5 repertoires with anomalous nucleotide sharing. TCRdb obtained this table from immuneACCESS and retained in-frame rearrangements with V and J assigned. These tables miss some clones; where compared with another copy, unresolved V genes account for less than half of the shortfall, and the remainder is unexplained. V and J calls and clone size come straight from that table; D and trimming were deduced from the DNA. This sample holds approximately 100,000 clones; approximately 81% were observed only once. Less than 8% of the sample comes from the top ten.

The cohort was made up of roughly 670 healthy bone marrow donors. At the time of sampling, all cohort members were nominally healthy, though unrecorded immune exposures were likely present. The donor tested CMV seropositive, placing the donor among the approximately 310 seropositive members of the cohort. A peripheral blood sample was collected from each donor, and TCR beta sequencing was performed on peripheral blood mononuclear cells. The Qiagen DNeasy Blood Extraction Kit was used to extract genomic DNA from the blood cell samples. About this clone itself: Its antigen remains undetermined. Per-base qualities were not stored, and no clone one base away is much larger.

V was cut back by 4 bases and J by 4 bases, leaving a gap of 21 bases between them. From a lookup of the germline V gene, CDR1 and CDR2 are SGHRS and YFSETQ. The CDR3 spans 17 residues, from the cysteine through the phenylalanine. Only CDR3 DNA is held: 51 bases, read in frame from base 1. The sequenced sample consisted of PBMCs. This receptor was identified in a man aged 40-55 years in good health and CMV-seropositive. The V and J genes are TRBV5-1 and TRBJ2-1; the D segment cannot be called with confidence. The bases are TGCGCCAGCAGCCGGGTGGGTGGCCAGCAGTTTTACAATGAGCAGTTCTTC. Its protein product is CASSRVGGQQFYNEQFF.